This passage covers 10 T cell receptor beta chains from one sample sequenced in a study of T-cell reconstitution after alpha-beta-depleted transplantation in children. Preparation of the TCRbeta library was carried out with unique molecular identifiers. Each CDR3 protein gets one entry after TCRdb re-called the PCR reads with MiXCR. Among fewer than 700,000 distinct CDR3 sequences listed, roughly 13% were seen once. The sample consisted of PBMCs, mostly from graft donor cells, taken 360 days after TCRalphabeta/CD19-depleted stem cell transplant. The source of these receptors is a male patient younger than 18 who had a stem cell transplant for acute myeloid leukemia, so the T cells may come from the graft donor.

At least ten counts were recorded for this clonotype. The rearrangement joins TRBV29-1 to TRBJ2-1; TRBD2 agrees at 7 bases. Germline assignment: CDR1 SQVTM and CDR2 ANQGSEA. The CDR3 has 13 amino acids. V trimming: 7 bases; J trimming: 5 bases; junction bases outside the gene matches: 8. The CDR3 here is CSGFTSANNEQFF. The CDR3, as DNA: TGCAGCGGCTTTACTAGCGCTAACAATGAGCAGTTCTTC.

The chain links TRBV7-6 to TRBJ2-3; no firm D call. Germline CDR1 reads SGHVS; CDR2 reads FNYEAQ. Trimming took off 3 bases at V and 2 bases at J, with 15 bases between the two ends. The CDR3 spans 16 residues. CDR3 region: CASSFALGGLTDTQYF. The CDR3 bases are TGTGCCAGCAGCTTCGCTCTAGGCGGCCTCACAGATACGCAGTATTTT.

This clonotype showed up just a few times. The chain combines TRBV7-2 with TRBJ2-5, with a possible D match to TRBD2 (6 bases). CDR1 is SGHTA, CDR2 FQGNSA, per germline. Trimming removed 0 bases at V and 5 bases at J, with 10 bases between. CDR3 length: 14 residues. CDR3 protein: CASSLAVGTETQYF. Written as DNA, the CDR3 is TGTGCCAGCAGCTTAGCCGTCGGGACTGAGACCCAGTACTTC.

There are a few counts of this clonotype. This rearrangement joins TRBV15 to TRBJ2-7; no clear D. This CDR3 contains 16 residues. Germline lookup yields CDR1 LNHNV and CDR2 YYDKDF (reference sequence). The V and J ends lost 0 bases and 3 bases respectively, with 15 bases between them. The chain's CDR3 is CATSRERSNGLYEQYF. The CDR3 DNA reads TGTGCCACCAGCAGAGAGCGGAGCAACGGGCTCTACGAGCAGTACTTC.

DNA for the CDR3: TGTGCCAGCAGTTTTTCGACCGGTCCAGGAGGGCAGCCCCAGCATTTT. This translates into CASSFSTGPGGQPQHF. The chain combines TRBV6-2 or TRBV6-3 with TRBJ1-5; D gene ambiguous. Looked up from germline, CDR1 is MNHEY and CDR2 is SVGEGT. The V end lost 4 bases, the J end lost 7 bases, and 20 bases lay between the germline ends. The CDR3 has 16 amino acids.

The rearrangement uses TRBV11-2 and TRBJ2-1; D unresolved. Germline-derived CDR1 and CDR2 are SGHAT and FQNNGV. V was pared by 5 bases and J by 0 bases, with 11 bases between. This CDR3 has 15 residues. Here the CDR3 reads CASSLSPGSYNEQFF. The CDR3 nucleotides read TGTGCCAGCAGCCTGTCTCCGGGCTCCTACAATGAGCAGTTCTTC. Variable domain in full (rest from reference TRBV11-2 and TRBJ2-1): EAGVAQSPRYKIIEKRQSVAFWCNPISGHATLYWYQQILGQGPKLLIQFQNNGVVDDSQLPKDRFSAERLKGVDSTLKIQPAKLEDSAVYLCASSLSPGSYNEQFFGPGTRLTVL.

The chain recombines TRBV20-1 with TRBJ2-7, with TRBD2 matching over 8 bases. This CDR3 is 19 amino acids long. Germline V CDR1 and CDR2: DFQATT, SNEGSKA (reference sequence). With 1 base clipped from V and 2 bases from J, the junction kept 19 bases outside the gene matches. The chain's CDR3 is CSARAEFGGNGRAAYEQYF. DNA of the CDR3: TGCAGTGCTAGAGCAGAATTTGGGGGAAACGGGAGGGCCGCCTACGAGCAGTACTTC.

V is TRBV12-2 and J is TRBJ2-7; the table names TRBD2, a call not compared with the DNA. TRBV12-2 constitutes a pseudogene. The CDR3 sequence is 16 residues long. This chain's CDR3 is CASRLAGLAGAYEQYF. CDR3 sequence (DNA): TGTGCAAGTCGCTTAGCGGGACTAGCGGGAGCCTACGAGCAGTACTTC.

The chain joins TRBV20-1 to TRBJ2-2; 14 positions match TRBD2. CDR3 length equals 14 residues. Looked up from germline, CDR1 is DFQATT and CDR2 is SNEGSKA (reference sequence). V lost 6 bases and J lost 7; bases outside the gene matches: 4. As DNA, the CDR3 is TGCAGTGCGAGCGGACTAGCGGGAGGCGGGGAGCTGTTTTTT. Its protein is CSASGLAGGGELFF.

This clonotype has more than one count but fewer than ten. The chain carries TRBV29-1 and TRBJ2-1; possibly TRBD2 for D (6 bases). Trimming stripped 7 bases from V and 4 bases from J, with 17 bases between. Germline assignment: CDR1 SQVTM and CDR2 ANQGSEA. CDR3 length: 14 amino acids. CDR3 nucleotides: TGCAGCGCCCTCAGGGTAGCGGATTACAATGAGCAGTTCTTC. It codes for CSALRVADYNEQFF.